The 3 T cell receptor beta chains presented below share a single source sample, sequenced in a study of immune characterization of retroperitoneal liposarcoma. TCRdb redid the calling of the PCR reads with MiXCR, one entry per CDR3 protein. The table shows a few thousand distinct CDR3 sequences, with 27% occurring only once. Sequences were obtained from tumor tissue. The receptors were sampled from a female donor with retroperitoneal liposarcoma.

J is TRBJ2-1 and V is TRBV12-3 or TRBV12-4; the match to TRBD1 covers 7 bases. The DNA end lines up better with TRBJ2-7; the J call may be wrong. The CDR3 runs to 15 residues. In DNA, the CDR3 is TGTGCCAGCACCCTCGCTGGGGACAGCGTCGGGGAGCAGTACTTC. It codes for CASTLAGDSVGEQYF.

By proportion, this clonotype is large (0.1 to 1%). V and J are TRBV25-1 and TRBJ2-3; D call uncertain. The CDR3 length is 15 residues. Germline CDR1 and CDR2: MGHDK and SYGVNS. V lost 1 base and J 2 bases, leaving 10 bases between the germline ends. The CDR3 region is CASSELVRYTDTQYF. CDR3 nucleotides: TGTGCCAGCAGTGAATTGGTCAGGTACACAGATACGCAGTATTTT.

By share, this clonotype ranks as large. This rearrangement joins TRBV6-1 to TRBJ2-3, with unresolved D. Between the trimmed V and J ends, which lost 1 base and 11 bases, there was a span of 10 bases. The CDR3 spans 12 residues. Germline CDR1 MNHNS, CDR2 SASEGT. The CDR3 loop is CASSEVSYEQYF. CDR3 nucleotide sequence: TGTGCCAGCAGTGAAGTGTCCTACGAGCAGTATTTT.